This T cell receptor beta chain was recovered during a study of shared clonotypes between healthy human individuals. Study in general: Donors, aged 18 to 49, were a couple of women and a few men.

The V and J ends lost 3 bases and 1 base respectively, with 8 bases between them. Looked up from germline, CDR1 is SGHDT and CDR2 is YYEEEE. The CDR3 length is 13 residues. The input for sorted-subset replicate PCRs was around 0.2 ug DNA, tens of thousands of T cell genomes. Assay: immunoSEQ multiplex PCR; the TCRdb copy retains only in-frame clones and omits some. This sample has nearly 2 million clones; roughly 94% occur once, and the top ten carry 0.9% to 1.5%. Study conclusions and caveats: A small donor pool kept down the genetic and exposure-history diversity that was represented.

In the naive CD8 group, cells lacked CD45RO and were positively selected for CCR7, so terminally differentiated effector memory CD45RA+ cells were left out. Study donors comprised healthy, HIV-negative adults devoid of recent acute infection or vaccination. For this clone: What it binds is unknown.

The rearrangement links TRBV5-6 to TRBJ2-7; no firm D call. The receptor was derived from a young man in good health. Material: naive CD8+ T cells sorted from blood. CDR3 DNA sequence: TGTGCCAGCAGCTACACGGAGTCCTACGAGCAGTACTTC. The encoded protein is CASSYTESYEQYF.